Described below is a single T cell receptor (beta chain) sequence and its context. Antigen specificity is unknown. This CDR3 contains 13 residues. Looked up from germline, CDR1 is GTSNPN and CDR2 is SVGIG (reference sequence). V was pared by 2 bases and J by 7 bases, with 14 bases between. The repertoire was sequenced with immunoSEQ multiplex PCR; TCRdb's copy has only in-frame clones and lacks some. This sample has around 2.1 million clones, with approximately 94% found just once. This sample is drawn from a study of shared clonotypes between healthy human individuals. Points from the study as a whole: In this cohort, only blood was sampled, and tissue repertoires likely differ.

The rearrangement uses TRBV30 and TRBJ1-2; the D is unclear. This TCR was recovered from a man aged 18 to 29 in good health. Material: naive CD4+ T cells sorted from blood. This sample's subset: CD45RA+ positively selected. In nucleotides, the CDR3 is TGTGCCTGGAGTTTGGTTGCAAAAGGTGGCTACACCTTC. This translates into CAWSLVAKGGYTF.